Listed below are T cell receptor beta chains from one sample, sequenced in a study of TIL therapy for anti-PD-1-resistant metastatic lung cancer. Method: immunoSEQ multiplex PCR; TCRdb's copy keeps in-frame clones and lacks some. The sample records about 46,000 clones, just over 85% being singletons. The sequenced sample was blood, obtained at baseline. These receptors came from a person aged 25 to 85 with non-small cell lung cancer. The CDR3 runs from the conserved cysteine through the conserved F or W. The D gene is left open where the match is weak. Only part of the rows carry a size: once, few, many, or a class if the clone is expanded.

clone size: .
J gene: TRBJ2-5
D gene: .
V gene: TRBV5-1
CDR3 DNA: TGCGCCAGCAGCTCGGGGTCAGGCAGCGGATGGGAGACCCAGTACTTC
CDR3 protein: CASSSGSGSGWETQYF

clone size: .
J gene: TRBJ2-1
D gene: .
V gene: TRBV4-1
CDR3 DNA: TGCGCCAGCAGCCAAGATCTGTCGGGGCAGAATGAGCAGTTCTTC
CDR3 protein: CASSQDLSGQNEQFF

clone size: .
J gene: TRBJ2-7
D gene: TRBD2
V gene: TRBV10-2
CDR3 DNA: TGCGCCAGCAGTGAGAAGGTAGCGGGCCCCTACGAGCAGTACTTC
CDR3 protein: CASSEKVAGPYEQYF

clone size: .
J gene: TRBJ2-3
D gene: .
V gene: TRBV10-1
CDR3 DNA: TGCGCCAGCAGTGAGTACGGAGATTTCACAGATACGCAGTATTTT
CDR3 protein: CASSEYGDFTDTQYF

clone size: .
J gene: TRBJ2-7
D gene: .
V gene: TRBV14
CDR3 DNA: TGTGCCAGCAGAGATCCGGGACAATGGATTAGGAAGCAGTACTTC
CDR3 protein: CASRDPGQWIRKQYF

clone size: .
J gene: TRBJ1-4
D gene: TRBD1
V gene: TRBV7-9
CDR3 DNA: TGTGCCAGCAGCGTTGGGACAGGCGAAAAACTGTTTTTT
CDR3 protein: CASSVGTGEKLFF

clone size: .
J gene: TRBJ2-1
D gene: TRBD2
V gene: TRBV7-2
CDR3 DNA: TGTGCCAGCAGCTTAGCGGGGGGGATGGCTGGAATTGAGCAGTTCTTC
CDR3 protein: CASSLAGGMAGIEQFF

clone size: .
J gene: TRBJ2-6
D gene: TRBD1
V gene: TRBV2
CDR3 DNA: TGTGCCAGCAGTGAATGGGGACAGGGTATTGGGGCCAACGTCCTGACTTTC
CDR3 protein: CASSEWGQGIGANVLTF

clone size: .
J gene: TRBJ2-7
D gene: .
V gene: TRBV7-2
CDR3 DNA: TGTGCCAGCAGCTTAAGCGGTTGGGGGTCCTACGAGCAGTACTTC
CDR3 protein: CASSLSGWGSYEQYF

clone size: .
J gene: TRBJ2-5
D gene: TRBD1
V gene: TRBV5-1
CDR3 DNA: TGCGCCAGCAGCTTAACCGGACAGGGAGGTGAGACCCAGTACTTC
CDR3 protein: CASSLTGQGGETQYF

clone size: once
J gene: TRBJ2-2
D gene: .
V gene: TRBV4-3
CDR3 DNA: TGCGCCAGCAGCCAAGGGGCAGTTCGTAGGGTCGGGGAGCTGTTTTTT
CDR3 protein: CASSQGAVRRVGELFF

clone size: few
J gene: TRBJ1-4
D gene: TRBD1
V gene: TRBV19
CDR3 DNA: TGTGCCAGTAGTATAGATGAGGGGACAGACGGGGGAACTAATGAAAAACTGTTTTTT
CDR3 protein: CASSIDEGTDGGTNEKLFF

clone size: .
J gene: TRBJ2-7
D gene: TRBD1
V gene: TRBV10-2
CDR3 DNA: TGCGCCAGCAGGGACAGGGGCCTGACCTACGAGCAGTACTTC
CDR3 protein: CASRDRGLTYEQYF

clone size: .
J gene: TRBJ2-1
D gene: .
V gene: TRBV11-3
CDR3 DNA: TGTGCCAGCAGCTTAGATGGGGCAGGGGGGACCTCGGAGCAGTTCTTC
CDR3 protein: CASSLDGAGGTSEQFF

clone size: .
J gene: TRBJ2-2
D gene: .
V gene: TRBV15
CDR3 DNA: TGTGCCACCAGCAATCAGGGGCCCGGGGAGCTGTTTTTT
CDR3 protein: CATSNQGPGELFF

clone size: once
J gene: TRBJ2-5
D gene: TRBD2
V gene: TRBV4-1
CDR3 DNA: TGCGCCAGCAGCCCGAGCCTGGGAGGGGAGACCCAGTACTTC
CDR3 protein: CASSPSLGGETQYF

clone size: .
J gene: TRBJ2-1
D gene: .
V gene: TRBV7-2
CDR3 DNA: TGTGCCAGCAGCGGGGACGGGTCCTACAATGAGCAGTTCTTC
CDR3 protein: CASSGDGSYNEQFF

clone size: medium-sized
J gene: TRBJ2-3
D gene: .
V gene: TRBV19
CDR3 DNA: TGTGCCAGTGGGCCTAGCGAGACCACAGATACGCAGTATTTT
CDR3 protein: CASGPSETTDTQYF

clone size: .
J gene: TRBJ2-3
D gene: .
V gene: TRBV28
CDR3 DNA: TGTGCCAGCAGGCGACTCGCGGGGCCTAGCACAGATACGCAGTATTTT
CDR3 protein: CASRRLAGPSTDTQYF

clone size: .
J gene: TRBJ2-1
D gene: .
V gene: TRBV28
CDR3 DNA: TGTGCCAGCAGTCTACAGGGGGGGTCCTACAATGAGCAGTTCTTC
CDR3 protein: CASSLQGGSYNEQFF

clone size: .
J gene: TRBJ2-3
D gene: TRBD1
V gene: TRBV4-3
CDR3 DNA: TGCGCCAGCAGTCGTGACAGGGGCACAGATACGCAGTATTTT
CDR3 protein: CASSRDRGTDTQYF

clone size: .
J gene: TRBJ2-7
D gene: TRBD1
V gene: TRBV23-1
CDR3 DNA: TGCGCCAGCAGTCAATCCGGGACAGGGTCCTACGAGCAGTACTTC
CDR3 protein: CASSQSGTGSYEQYF

clone size: .
J gene: TRBJ2-3
D gene: .
V gene: TRBV9
CDR3 DNA: TGTGCCAGCAGCCCCCGCATCGGGCTTTCCCCCACAGATACGCAGTATTTT
CDR3 protein: CASSPRIGLSPTDTQYF

clone size: .
J gene: TRBJ2-7
D gene: .
V gene: TRBV10-1
CDR3 DNA: TGCGCCAGCAGTGGAGGGGTCGGGTACGAGCAGTACTTC
CDR3 protein: CASSGGVGYEQYF

clone size: .
J gene: TRBJ2-3
D gene: .
V gene: TRBV28
CDR3 DNA: TGTGCCAGCAGTTTAACAGGGTGGACAGATACGCAGTATTTT
CDR3 protein: CASSLTGWTDTQYF

clone size: .
J gene: TRBJ1-1
D gene: .
V gene: TRBV5-1
CDR3 DNA: TGCGCCAGCAGCTTGGTGGGGGAAGGGACTGAAGCTTTCTTT
CDR3 protein: CASSLVGEGTEAFF

clone size: .
J gene: TRBJ1-6
D gene: .
V gene: TRBV4-3
CDR3 DNA: TGCGCCAGCAGCCAAGTCCGCAATTCACCCCTCCACTTT
CDR3 protein: CASSQVRNSPLHF

clone size: .
J gene: TRBJ1-2
D gene: .
V gene: TRBV6-5
CDR3 DNA: TGTGCCAGCAGTTACTCCTCTTGGACGCTCGAGGGCTACACCTTC
CDR3 protein: CASSYSSWTLEGYTF

clone size: few
J gene: TRBJ2-1
D gene: .
V gene: TRBV7-3
CDR3 DNA: TGTGCCAGCAGCTCCGCCGGGACTGGCTACAATGAGCAGTTCTTC
CDR3 protein: CASSSAGTGYNEQFF

clone size: once
J gene: TRBJ2-5
D gene: .
V gene: TRBV5-5
CDR3 DNA: TGTGCCAGCAGGCTATACAGTACGGTAGGGGAGACCCAGTACTTC
CDR3 protein: CASRLYSTVGETQYF

clone size: .
J gene: TRBJ1-6
D gene: .
V gene: TRBV3-1/TRBV3-2
CDR3 DNA: TGTGCCAGCAGCCCTAGGGGCTCCTATAATTCACCCCTCCACTTT
CDR3 protein: CASSPRGSYNSPLHF

clone size: .
J gene: TRBJ2-1
D gene: TRBD2
V gene: TRBV4-2
CDR3 DNA: TGTGCCAGCAGCCAATGGGGCGGGAGATCGGCTGGTGAGCAGTTCTTC
CDR3 protein: CASSQWGGRSAGEQFF

clone size: .
J gene: TRBJ2-7
D gene: .
V gene: TRBV7-8
CDR3 DNA: TGTGCCAGCAGCTTAGTGGAAGTCTCCTACGAGCAGTACTTC
CDR3 protein: CASSLVEVSYEQYF

clone size: .
J gene: TRBJ2-7
D gene: TRBD1
V gene: TRBV6-2/TRBV6-3
CDR3 DNA: TGTGCCAGCAGTGTACAGGGGGCTAGCGAGCAGTACTTC
CDR3 protein: CASSVQGASEQYF

clone size: .
J gene: TRBJ2-1
D gene: TRBD2
V gene: TRBV3-1/TRBV3-2
CDR3 DNA: TGTGCCAGCACCATCCGGACTAGCGGAAATGAGCAGTTCTTC
CDR3 protein: CASTIRTSGNEQFF

clone size: few
J gene: TRBJ2-2
D gene: TRBD2
V gene: TRBV9
CDR3 DNA: TGTGCCAGCAGCCACGAGGGACTAGTCTCCGGGGAGCTGTTTTTT
CDR3 protein: CASSHEGLVSGELFF

clone size: .
J gene: TRBJ2-1
D gene: .
V gene: TRBV11-2
CDR3 DNA: TGTGCCAGCAGCTTAGTAGTGGGGGCCAATGAGCAGTTCTTC
CDR3 protein: CASSLVVGANEQFF

clone size: .
J gene: TRBJ1-1
D gene: .
V gene: TRBV6-2/TRBV6-3
CDR3 DNA: TGTGCCAGCAGTTCCCGACCTGGACTGAACACTGAAGCTTTCTTT
CDR3 protein: CASSSRPGLNTEAFF

clone size: few
J gene: TRBJ1-2
D gene: .
V gene: TRBV10-1
CDR3 DNA: TGCGCCAGCAGTGGACCGTGTGGCCGAAACTATGGCTACACCTTC
CDR3 protein: CASSGPCGRNYGYTF

clone size: .
J gene: TRBJ2-3
D gene: .
V gene: TRBV12-2
CDR3 DNA: TGTGCAAGTCGCTTCTGGGAGTCCACAGATACGCAGTATTTT
CDR3 protein: CASRFWESTDTQYF

clone size: .
J gene: TRBJ2-5
D gene: .
V gene: TRBV7-2
CDR3 DNA: TGTGCCAGCAGCTTAGGGCCAGTCCAGACCCAGTACTTC
CDR3 protein: CASSLGPVQTQYF

clone size: .
J gene: TRBJ2-5
D gene: .
V gene: TRBV9
CDR3 DNA: TGTGCCAGTGCCAGGGACACTCAGGGAGAGACCCAGTACTTC
CDR3 protein: CASARDTQGETQYF

clone size: .
J gene: TRBJ2-3
D gene: TRBD2
V gene: TRBV28
CDR3 DNA: TGTGCCAGCACCCTTCTAGCGGGACCCAGCACAGATACGCAGTATTTT
CDR3 protein: CASTLLAGPSTDTQYF

clone size: .
J gene: TRBJ2-7
D gene: .
V gene: TRBV13
CDR3 DNA: TGTGCCAGCAGCGGGGGGTTTGGTCGGGGAAGCTACGAGCAGTACTTC
CDR3 protein: CASSGGFGRGSYEQYF

clone size: .
J gene: TRBJ2-7
D gene: .
V gene: TRBV7-8
CDR3 DNA: TGTGCCAGCAGCTTAGGGCCGGAGTACGAGCAGTACTTC
CDR3 protein: CASSLGPEYEQYF

clone size: .
J gene: TRBJ2-7
D gene: .
V gene: TRBV27
CDR3 DNA: TGTGCCAGCGTAAGCCAAGGAGGGGAGCAGTACTTC
CDR3 protein: CASVSQGGEQYF

clone size: .
J gene: TRBJ2-1
D gene: .
V gene: TRBV6-6
CDR3 DNA: TGTGCCAGCAGGGTGGGCGGCTCCTACAATGAGCAGTTCTTC
CDR3 protein: CASRVGGSYNEQFF

clone size: few
J gene: TRBJ1-3
D gene: TRBD1
V gene: TRBV5-1
CDR3 DNA: TGCGCCAGCAGACCGGCCCAGGGGGCCTCTGGAAACACCATATATTTT
CDR3 protein: CASRPAQGASGNTIYF

clone size: once
J gene: TRBJ2-7
D gene: TRBD2
V gene: TRBV27
CDR3 DNA: TGTGCCAGCAGTTCAGCGGGACTAGCGGGTGACGAGCAGTACTTC
CDR3 protein: CASSSAGLAGDEQYF

clone size: .
J gene: TRBJ1-2
D gene: .
V gene: TRBV28
CDR3 DNA: TGTGCCAGCAGTTTGGGCGACAGAAACTATGGCTACACCTTC
CDR3 protein: CASSLGDRNYGYTF

clone size: few
J gene: TRBJ1-1
D gene: .
V gene: TRBV29-1
CDR3 DNA: TGCAGCGCCGGTGCCGGGTACACTGAAGCTTTCTTT
CDR3 protein: CSAGAGYTEAFF

clone size: .
J gene: TRBJ1-1
D gene: .
V gene: TRBV28
CDR3 DNA: TGTGCCAGCAGTCCCGTCCAGAACACTGAAGCTTTCTTT
CDR3 protein: CASSPVQNTEAFF

clone size: .
J gene: TRBJ1-2
D gene: TRBD1
V gene: TRBV6-5
CDR3 DNA: TGTGCCAGCAGTTACTACGGGGACAGAGTGGGATGTACCTTC
CDR3 protein: CASSYYGDRVGCTF

clone size: .
J gene: TRBJ2-5
D gene: .
V gene: TRBV6-1
CDR3 DNA: TGTGCCAGCAGTGAAGAACCTGAACCAGAGACCCAGTACTTC
CDR3 protein: CASSEEPEPETQYF

clone size: .
J gene: TRBJ1-1
D gene: .
V gene: TRBV21-1
CDR3 DNA: TGTGCCAGCAGCAAAGATCGCGGTAGAGAGCCTGACACTGAAGCTTTCTTT
CDR3 protein: CASSKDRGREPDTEAFF

clone size: .
J gene: TRBJ1-2
D gene: TRBD1
V gene: TRBV6-2/TRBV6-3
CDR3 DNA: TGTGCCAGCAGTCCGGGACAGGGGACCTATGGCTACACCTTC
CDR3 protein: CASSPGQGTYGYTF

clone size: .
J gene: TRBJ2-7
D gene: .
V gene: TRBV5-1
CDR3 DNA: TGCGCCAGCAGCTTGGCCAGGAGGGGCACCTACGAGCAGTACTTC
CDR3 protein: CASSLARRGTYEQYF